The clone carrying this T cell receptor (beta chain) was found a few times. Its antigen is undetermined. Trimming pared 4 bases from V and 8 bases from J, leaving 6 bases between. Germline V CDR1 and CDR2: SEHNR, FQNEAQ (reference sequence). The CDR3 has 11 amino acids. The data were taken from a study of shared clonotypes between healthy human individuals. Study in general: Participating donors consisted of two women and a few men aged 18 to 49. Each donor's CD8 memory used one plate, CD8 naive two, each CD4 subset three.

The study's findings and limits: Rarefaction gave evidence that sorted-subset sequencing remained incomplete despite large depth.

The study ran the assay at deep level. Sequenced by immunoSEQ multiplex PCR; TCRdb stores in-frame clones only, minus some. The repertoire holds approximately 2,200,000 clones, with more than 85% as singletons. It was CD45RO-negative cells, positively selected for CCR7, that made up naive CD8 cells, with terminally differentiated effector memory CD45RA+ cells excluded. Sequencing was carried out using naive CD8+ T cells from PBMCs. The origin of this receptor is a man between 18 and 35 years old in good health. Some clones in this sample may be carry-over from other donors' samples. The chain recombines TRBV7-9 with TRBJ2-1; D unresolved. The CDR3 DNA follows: TGTGCCAGCAGCTCAGCCCATGAGCAGTTCTTC. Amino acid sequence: CASSSAHEQFF.